This TCR beta chain was recovered during a study of T cell repertoires in cytomegalovirus infection. Background on the study: Matching HLA type, along with CMV infection, was indicated by public TCR beta signatures.

The study, taken as a whole, reports: Predominance within the ex vivo response was attributable to HLA-C-restricted CMV-specific TCR beta clonotypes.

This clonotype was counted many times. Its target is not known. MiXCR, run by TCRdb on the reads, gives a single entry per CDR3 protein. This sample has about 240,000 distinct CDR3 sequences, with 5% to 8.5% found just once. This CDR3 has 15 amino acids. V lost 4 bases and J lost 1, with 13 bases in between. What was sequenced was PBMCs. The rearrangement joins TRBV12-3 or TRBV12-4 to TRBJ1-1; the D is unclear. The clonotype comes from a human donor in good health (CMV status not recorded). Some clones in this sample may be carry-over from other donors' samples. CDR3 protein: CASSSLGVGNTEAFF. The DNA of the CDR3 is TGTGCCAGCAGTTCGCTCGGGGTTGGGAACACTGAAGCTTTCTTT.